This T cell receptor (beta chain) is drawn from a study of T cells after yellow fever vaccination. Study-wide points: The secondary response peaked faster, at day 5 versus 15, but was weaker. The study re-detected most primary-vaccination clones after the booster (nearly 97% CD4, 85% to 90% CD8).

This clonotype was seen ten or more times. The antigen is undetermined. Template switching by 5'RACE produced TCR cDNA, adding a universal primer site and UMIs. TCRdb called the 5' RACE reads again in MiXCR, with one record for every CDR3 protein. Of under 600,000 distinct CDR3 sequences in the sample, 20% to 25% were seen once. The sequencing here drew on PBMCs, taken roughly 20 days after the first yellow fever vaccination. The clonotype was recovered from a man aged 18 to 29 who received the YFV17D yellow fever vaccine.

CDR3 sequence (DNA): TGTGCCAGCAGCCTGGCCGGGGCAGCTGGAAACACCATATATTTT. It codes for CASSLAGAAGNTIYF. The rearrangement joins TRBV28 to TRBJ1-3; D is possibly TRBD1 (5 bases). CDR1 and CDR2 (germline): MDHEN, SYDVKM. Trimming cost V 6 bases and J 2 bases, with 14 bases left between them. CDR3 length: 15 amino acids.